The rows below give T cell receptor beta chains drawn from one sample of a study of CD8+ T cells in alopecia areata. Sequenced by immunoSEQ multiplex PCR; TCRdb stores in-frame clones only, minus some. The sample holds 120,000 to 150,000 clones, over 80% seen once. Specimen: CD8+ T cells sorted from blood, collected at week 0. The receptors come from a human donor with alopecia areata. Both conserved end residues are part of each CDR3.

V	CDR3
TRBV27	CASSLSGTGGEQYF
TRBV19	CASSTPEDGFNTDTQYF
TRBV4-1	CASTPGRLTYNEQFF
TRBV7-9	CASSSAGYQETQYF
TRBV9	CASSVGSTGELFF
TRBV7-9	CASSHEGDSGNTIYF
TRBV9	CASSVETGLQFF
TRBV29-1	CSVEAGALYEQYF
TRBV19	CASSIGTGYGYTF
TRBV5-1	CASQDDHYEQYF
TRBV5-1	CASSLAQGAFTDTQYF
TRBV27	CASSLSMSGETQYF
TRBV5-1	CASSLYGDSTNYGYTF
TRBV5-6	CASSYPAGQGINYGYTF
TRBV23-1	CASSQGPSGYNEQFF
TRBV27	CASSLLSSSVNEQFF
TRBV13	CASSSGRVNQPQHF
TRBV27	CASSRAAFGQPQHF
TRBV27	CASSGGLPREQYF
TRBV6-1	CASSEVKLFATF
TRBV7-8	CASSIEPRDLVTGELFF
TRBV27	CASTQGAYYEQYF
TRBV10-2	CASSEGGGVYEQYF
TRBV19	CASRPGQGFYEQYF
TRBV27	CASSFLGFRSGSWASTDTQYF
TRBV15	CATSRGGTVYETQYF
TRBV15	CATSKATGGSDQPQHF
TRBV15	CATSRDLDRALGNEQFF
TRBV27	CASSLTTGSSYEQYF
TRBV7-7	CASSFGDGTYEQYF
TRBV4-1	CASSQDSSYEQYF
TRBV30	CAWSVWGGEQFF
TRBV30	CAWSANEQFF
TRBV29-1	CSVHLAGAYEQYF
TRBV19	CAVSPRDSPYEQYF
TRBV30	CAWEQGVAYEQYF
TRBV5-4	CASSLAGYEKLFF
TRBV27	CASSSLRTGLYEQYF
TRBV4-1	CASSQVVSGALNTEAFF
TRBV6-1	CASSDEETDTQYF
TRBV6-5	CASSYVNSYEQYF
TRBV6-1	CASSSRTGFGGYTF
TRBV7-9	CASSLDGAGDTQYF
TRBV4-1	CASSRAAGGGEKLFF
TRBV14	CASSQDLGRGNTEAFF
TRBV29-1	CSVEDRFVAISGSYYEQYF
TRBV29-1	CSATSLAGELFF
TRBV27	CASSRAGEAFF
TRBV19	CASSQGAWGYTF
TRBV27	CASSWDGGSYEQYF